The clone carrying this TCR beta chain was seen a few times. The antigen remains undetermined. These data come from a study of post-analysis software for immune sequencing data. Study details: Recorded disease courses covered relapsing-remitting, secondary progressive and progressive-relapsing multiple sclerosis. Some patients had no subtype annotation.

With 6 bases clipped from V and 1 base from J, the junction kept 4 bases outside the gene matches. The CDR3 runs 15 residues. cDNA libraries for TCR beta contained unique molecular identifiers. TCRdb re-called the PCR reads through MiXCR, storing one row per CDR3 protein. In the table there are about 430,000 distinct CDR3 sequences, approximately 38% of which are singletons. Whole-study findings and limits: Strong co-clustering by F measure was evident for samples that had been prepared in the same batch. The five TRBV segments detected at higher frequency in patients than in controls included TRBV5-6, TRBV5-1 and TRBV20-1.

This TCR was sampled from a girl aged 2 to 10 with multiple sclerosis. The V call is TRBV12-3 or TRBV12-4, the J call TRBJ2-7, with 12 bases lining up with TRBD2. The specimen was blood. In nucleotides, the CDR3 is TGTGCCAGCAGGGGCGGGACTAGCGGGTCCTACGAGCAGTACTTC. As protein: CASRGGTSGSYEQYF.